These 24 T cell receptor beta chains share one sample of origin, sequenced in a study of blood T cell repertoires in COVID-19. TCRdb keeps only in-frame clones here, not all; method: immunoSEQ multiplex PCR. The sample holds a few hundred thousand clones, 70% to 90% seen once. Sample: PBMCs or T cells enriched from blood (not recorded which). These TCRs come from a man aged 40-49 years in a cohort exposed to, infected with or recovered from COVID-19 (not recorded which).

CDR3 in amino acids: CASSQDFASGMYEQYF. The CDR3 nucleotides are TGCGCCAGCAGCCAAGACTTCGCTAGCGGGATGTACGAGCAGTACTTC. V is TRBV4-1 and J is TRBJ2-7; TRBD2 matches at 9 bases. The length of the CDR3 is 16 residues. Germline CDR1 and CDR2: MGHRA and YSYEKL. With 0 bases clipped from V and 4 bases from J, the junction kept 7 bases outside the gene matches.

In its sample, this clone was seen once. The chain combines TRBV19 with TRBJ2-7, with 7 bases identical to TRBD2. V dropped 5 bases and J dropped 2; count of bases not matched to a gene: 6. Germline lookup yields CDR1 LNHDA and CDR2 SQIVND (reference sequence). This CDR3 has 14 residues. As DNA, the CDR3 is TGTGCCAGTAGTTTGAGTCTAGCGGCCTACGAGCAGTACTTC. Its protein product is CASSLSLAAYEQYF.

The chain has TRBV5-1 and TRBJ2-7; perhaps TRBD2 as D (5 bases). Trimming removed 0 bases from V and 2 bases from J, with 6 bases in between. CDR1 is SGHRS and CDR2 is YFSETQ in the germline V gene. The CDR3 runs 13 residues. The CDR3 DNA reads as TGCGCCAGCAGCTTGGACGGGACCTACGAGCAGTACTTC. Encoded protein: CASSLDGTYEQYF.

This chain links TRBV5-1 with TRBJ2-4, with 9 bases matching TRBD1. Germline V lookup: CDR1 SGHRS, CDR2 YFSETQ. The V and J ends lost 1 base and 2 bases, in that order; junction bases with no gene match: 7. This CDR3 contains 17 residues. The CDR3 sequence: CASSLTGQGMSKNIQYF. DNA of the CDR3: TGCGCCAGCAGCTTGACGGGACAGGGTATGTCCAAAAACATTCAGTACTTC.

The rearrangement links TRBV6-5 to TRBJ2-7; the match to TRBD2 covers 7 bases. CDR1 and CDR2 (germline): MNHEY, SVGAGI. This CDR3 has 13 amino acids. The ends lost 6 bases at V and 2 bases at J; junction bases unmatched: 4. CDR3 coding DNA: TGTGCCAGCAGCGCCGGGACTACCTACGAGCAGTACTTC. It encodes CASSAGTTYEQYF.

The J gene is TRBJ1-5, the V gene TRBV6-5; D is perhaps TRBD1 (5 bases). The V end lost 7 bases, the J end lost 2 bases, and 15 bases lay between the germline ends. Germline V CDR1 and CDR2: MNHEY, SVGAGI. The CDR3 runs 15 residues. The CDR3 coding sequence is TGTGCCAGCAATCCGGCAGGGCATGGCAATCAGCCCCAGCATTTT. It codes for CASNPAGHGNQPQHF.

The chain links TRBV10-3 to TRBJ2-7; TRBD2 matches at 8 bases. Germline-derived CDR1 and CDR2 are ENHRY and SYGVKD. CDR3 length equals 13 residues. Trimming cost V 5 bases and J 5 bases; bases outside gene matches: 5. The CDR3 DNA is TGTGCCATCAGTACCCTAGCGGGTGACGAGCAGTACTTC. Translating it yields CAISTLAGDEQYF.

The chain employs TRBV7-3 and TRBJ2-3; 10 bases line up with TRBD2. Germline CDR1 SGHTA, CDR2 FQGTGA. Trimming removed 0 bases from V and 1 base from J; junction bases left unmatched: 4. The CDR3 runs 17 residues. The CDR3 DNA sequence: TGTGCCAGCAGCTTAACTTCGCTAGCGGGAGGCACAGATACGCAGTATTTT. This translates into CASSLTSLAGGTDTQYF.

Concerning this clone itself: Other DNA sequences in this sample translate to the same CDR3. The chain joins TRBV5-1 to TRBJ1-1, with a weak D call TRBD1 (5 bases). Germline V gene sequence: CDR1 SGHRS, CDR2 YFSETQ. V shed 2 bases and J shed 2 bases, with 7 bases lying between them. This CDR3 is built from 13 residues. DNA of the CDR3: TGCGCCAGCAGCTTACAGGAAAACACTGAAGCTTTCTTT. This sequence encodes CASSLQENTEAFF. Full variable domain (remainder filled in from reference TRBV5-1 and TRBJ1-1): KAGVTQTPRYLIKTRGQQVTLSCSPISGHRSVSWYQQTPGQGLQFLFEYFSETQRNKGNFPGRFSGRQFSNSRSEMNVSTLELGDSALYLCASSLQENTEAFFGQGTRLTVV.

The rearrangement uses TRBV29-1 and TRBJ2-7, with 13 bases matching TRBD2. Germline CDR1 and CDR2: SQVTM and ANQGSEA. V was pared by 5 bases and J by 2 bases, with 3 bases of the junction left unmatched. CDR3 length: 14 amino acids. Here the CDR3 reads CSVTGLAGTYEQYF. The CDR3 nucleotides read TGCAGCGTTACGGGACTAGCGGGGACCTACGAGCAGTACTTC.

The genes are TRBV29-1 and TRBJ1-1; no definite D call. The CDR3 is made up of 13 amino acids. CDR1 and CDR2 from the germline V gene are SQVTM and ANQGSEA. V was pared by 3 bases and J by 1 base, with 9 bases between. The CDR3 is CSVEEWQNTEAFF. As DNA, the CDR3 is TGCAGCGTTGAGGAGTGGCAGAACACTGAAGCTTTCTTT.

The rearrangement joins TRBV10-1 to TRBJ1-1; unclear D gene. The length of the CDR3 is 13 residues. V shed 6 bases and J shed 0 bases, with 8 bases lying between them. Germline-derived CDR1 and CDR2 are WNHNN and SYGVQD (reference sequence). CDR3 nucleotides: TGCGCCAGCAGAGCGTCAATGAACACTGAAGCTTTCTTT. Encoded protein: CASRASMNTEAFF.

The chain is built from TRBV10-1 and TRBJ2-1; 8 bases fit TRBD2. V lost 6 bases, J lost 5 bases, and 9 bases stayed unmatched. The V gene's germline CDR1 is WNHNN and CDR2 SYGVQD (reference sequence). This CDR3 has 15 residues. CDR3 nucleotides: TGCGCCAGCAGGCTAATGACTAGCGCAGACAATGAGCAGTTCTTC. Amino acids: CASRLMTSADNEQFF.

The chain combines TRBV6-5 with TRBJ2-1; 9 bases agree with TRBD1. CDR3 length: 15 amino acids. The trim removed 0 bases at V and 6 bases at J, leaving 3 bases unmatched. In germline, CDR1 is MNHEY, CDR2 SVGAGI. The CDR3 sequence is CASSYSQGAGNEQFF. Written as DNA, the CDR3 is TGTGCCAGCAGTTACTCACAGGGGGCGGGCAATGAGCAGTTCTTC.

The CDR3 loop reads CASSSSGRDEQYF. CDR3 DNA sequence: TGTGCCAGCAGCTCTAGCGGGAGAGACGAGCAGTACTTC. V usage is TRBV7-8 and J usage is TRBJ2-7, with 10 bases identical to TRBD2. This CDR3 is 13 amino acids long. J lost 5 bases, V lost 4 bases, and 2 bases had no gene match. Germline V gene sequence: CDR1 SGHVS, CDR2 FQNEAQ.

A note on this clone: Other DNA variants within this sample encode the same CDR3. This sequence joins TRBV19 and TRBJ2-7; D is possibly TRBD2 (6 bases). The V end was cut by 6 bases, the J end by 4 bases, with 16 bases between. The CDR3 consists of 14 residues. Germline lookup yields CDR1 LNHDA and CDR2 SQIVND (reference sequence). For the CDR3, the DNA is TGTGCCAGTAGCTCGGGAGTTGGGCCTTACGAGCAGTACTTC. Encoded protein: CASSSGVGPYEQYF.

CDR3 nucleotides: TGTGCCAGCAGCCAAGATCGTCAGAATGAGCAGTTCTTC. This sequence encodes CASSQDRQNEQFF. This chain connects TRBV4-2 to TRBJ2-1, with no clear D. The germline V gene has CDR1 LGHNA and CDR2 YNFKEQ. The CDR3 runs to 13 residues. Trimming cost V 0 bases and J 7 bases, with 7 bases left between them.

As DNA, the CDR3 is TGTGCCAGCAGTTACTCCGCTAGGCCTGACTACAATGAGCAGTTCTTC. Its translation is CASSYSARPDYNEQFF. V is TRBV6-5 and J is TRBJ2-1; D is uncertain. Germline V lookup: CDR1 MNHEY, CDR2 SVGAGI. The CDR3 runs to 16 residues. V was clipped by 0 bases and J by 3 bases, with 12 bases between them.

The V call is TRBV19, the J call TRBJ2-1; 16 bases map to TRBD2. The CDR3 is made up of 17 amino acids. V was pared by 4 bases and J by 10 bases, with 10 bases of the junction left unmatched. Germline loops: CDR1 LNHDA, CDR2 SQIVND (reference sequence). The CDR3 DNA follows: TGTGCCAGTAGTAGAGATCCGGGACTAGCGGGAGGGCACGAGCAGTTCTTC. It is translated as CASSRDPGLAGGHEQFF.

The chain links TRBV5-1 to TRBJ2-5; 7 bases agree with TRBD1. The germline CDR1 and CDR2 sequences are SGHRS and YFSETQ. The CDR3 has 15 residues. Trimming removed 3 bases from V and 0 bases from J; junction bases left unmatched: 5. CDR3 DNA: TGCGCCAGCAGCTCCCTACAGGGGAACCAAGAGACCCAGTACTTC. Residues: CASSSLQGNQETQYF.

The CDR3 sequence: CASGLVGLAGPNNEQFF. The DNA for the CDR3 is TGTGCTAGTGGTTTGGTAGGCCTAGCGGGACCGAACAATGAGCAGTTCTTC. V and J are TRBV12-5 and TRBJ2-1; TRBD2 aligns across 9 bases. Germline CDR1 is LGHNT and CDR2 is FRNRAP. The CDR3 is 17 amino acids. V was clipped by 0 bases and J by 5 bases; unmatched bases: 8.

This chain joins TRBV24-1 and TRBJ2-3, with 10 bases identical to TRBD2. The CDR3 has 18 amino acids. The germline V gene has CDR1 KGHDR and CDR2 SFDVKD. V shed 2 bases and J 0 bases; nucleotides not matched to a gene: 7. Here the CDR3 reads CATSDSRTSGGSTDTQYF. CDR3 sequence (DNA): TGTGCCACCAGTGATTCTAGGACTAGCGGAGGTAGCACAGATACGCAGTATTTT.

This clone is a singleton in its sample. The chain has TRBV9 and TRBJ2-2; maybe TRBD2 (7 bases). Germline loops: CDR1 SGDLS, CDR2 YYNGEE. This CDR3 has 12 amino acids. V was cut by 4 bases and J by 8 bases, with 9 bases left in between. The CDR3 nucleotides are TGTGCCAGCAGCCGGGGGGCAGGGGAGCTGTTTTTT. Its translation: CASSRGAGELFF.

The genes are TRBV5-1 and TRBJ1-1; possibly TRBD1 for D (5 bases). Trimming stripped 4 bases from V and 1 base from J, with 11 bases between. The germline V gene encodes CDR1 SGHRS and CDR2 YFSETQ. This CDR3 is 14 amino acids long. For the CDR3, the DNA is TGCGCCAGCAGCCTCGACAGCACGAACACTGAAGCTTTCTTT. Translated, it gives CASSLDSTNTEAFF.